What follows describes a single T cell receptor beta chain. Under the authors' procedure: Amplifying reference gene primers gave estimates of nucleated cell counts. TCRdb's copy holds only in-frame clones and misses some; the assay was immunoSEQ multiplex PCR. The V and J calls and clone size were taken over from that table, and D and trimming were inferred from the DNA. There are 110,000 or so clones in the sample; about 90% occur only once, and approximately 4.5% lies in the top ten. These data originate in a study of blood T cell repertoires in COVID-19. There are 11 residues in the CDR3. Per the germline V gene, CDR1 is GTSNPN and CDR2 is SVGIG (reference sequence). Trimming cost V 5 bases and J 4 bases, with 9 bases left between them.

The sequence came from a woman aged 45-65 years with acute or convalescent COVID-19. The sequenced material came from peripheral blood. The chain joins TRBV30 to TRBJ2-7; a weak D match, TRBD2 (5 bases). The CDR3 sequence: CAWGRDYEQYF. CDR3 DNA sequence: TGTGCCTGGGGCCGGGATTACGAGCAGTACTTC. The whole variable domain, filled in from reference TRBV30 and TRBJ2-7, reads SQTIHQWPATLVQPVGSPLSLECTVEGTSNPNLYWYRQAAGRGLQLLFYSVGIGQISSEVPQNLSASRPQDRQFILSSKKLLLSDSGFYLCAWGRDYEQYFGPGTRLTVT.